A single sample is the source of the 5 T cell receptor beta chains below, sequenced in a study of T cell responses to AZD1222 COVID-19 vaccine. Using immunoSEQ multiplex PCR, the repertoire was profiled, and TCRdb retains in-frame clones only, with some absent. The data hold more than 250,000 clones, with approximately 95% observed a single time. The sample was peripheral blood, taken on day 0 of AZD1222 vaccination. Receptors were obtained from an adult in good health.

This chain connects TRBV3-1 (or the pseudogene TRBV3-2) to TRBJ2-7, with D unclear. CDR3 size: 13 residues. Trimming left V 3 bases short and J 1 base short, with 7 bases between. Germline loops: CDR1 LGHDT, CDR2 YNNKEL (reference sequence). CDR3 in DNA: TGTGCCAGCAGCCATCGGCTTTCCTACGAGCAGTACTTC. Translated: CASSHRLSYEQYF.

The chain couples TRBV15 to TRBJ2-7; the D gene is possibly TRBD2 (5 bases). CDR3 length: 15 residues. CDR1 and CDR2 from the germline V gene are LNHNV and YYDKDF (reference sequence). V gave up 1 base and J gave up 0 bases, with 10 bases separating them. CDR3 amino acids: CATSRGGKSSYEQYF. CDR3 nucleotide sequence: TGTGCCACCAGCAGAGGAGGGAAAAGCTCCTACGAGCAGTACTTC.

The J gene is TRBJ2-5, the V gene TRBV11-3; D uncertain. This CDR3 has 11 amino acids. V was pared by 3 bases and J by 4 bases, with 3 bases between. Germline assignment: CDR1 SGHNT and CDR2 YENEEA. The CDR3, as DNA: TGTGCCAGCAGCTTTCGAGAGACCCAGTACTTC. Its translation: CASSFRETQYF.

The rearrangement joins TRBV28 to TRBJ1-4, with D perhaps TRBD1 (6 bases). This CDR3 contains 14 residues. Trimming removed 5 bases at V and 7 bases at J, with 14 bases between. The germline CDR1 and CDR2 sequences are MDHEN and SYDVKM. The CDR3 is CASSPSGAGEKLFF. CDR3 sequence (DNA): TGTGCCAGCAGTCCCTCGGGGGCAGGTGAAAAACTGTTTTTT. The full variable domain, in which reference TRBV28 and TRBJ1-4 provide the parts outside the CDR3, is DVKVTQSSRYLVKRTGEKVFLECVQDMDHENMFWYRQDPGLGLRLIYFSYDVKMKEKGDIPEGYSVSREKKERFSLILESASTNQTSMYLCASSPSGAGEKLFFGSGTQLSVL.

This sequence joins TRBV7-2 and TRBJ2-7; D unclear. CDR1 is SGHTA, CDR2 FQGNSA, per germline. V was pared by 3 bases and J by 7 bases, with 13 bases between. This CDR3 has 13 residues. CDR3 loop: CASSFRPGGEQYF. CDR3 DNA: TGTGCCAGCAGCTTCCGACCGGGCGGAGAGCAGTACTTC. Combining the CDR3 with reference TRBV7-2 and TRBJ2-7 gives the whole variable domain GAGVSQSPSNKVTEKGKDVELRCDPISGHTALYWYRQSLGQGLEFLIYFQGNSAPDKSGLPSDRFSAERTGGSVSTLTIQRTQQEDSAVYLCASSFRPGGEQYFGPGTRLTVT.